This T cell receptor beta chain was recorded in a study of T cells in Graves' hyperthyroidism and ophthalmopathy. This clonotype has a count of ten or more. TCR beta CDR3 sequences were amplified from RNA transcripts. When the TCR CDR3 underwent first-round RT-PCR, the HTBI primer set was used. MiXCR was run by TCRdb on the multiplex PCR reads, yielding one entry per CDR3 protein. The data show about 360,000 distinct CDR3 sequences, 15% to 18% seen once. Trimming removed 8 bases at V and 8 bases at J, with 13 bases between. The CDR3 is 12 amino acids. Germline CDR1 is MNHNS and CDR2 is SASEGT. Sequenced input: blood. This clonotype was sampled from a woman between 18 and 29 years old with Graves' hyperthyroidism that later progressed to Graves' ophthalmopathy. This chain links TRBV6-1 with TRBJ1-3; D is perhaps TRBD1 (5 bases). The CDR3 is CASGGAGDTIYF. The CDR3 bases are TGTGCCAGCGGCGGGGCCGGGGACACCATATATTTT.